These 28 T cell receptor beta chains were all obtained from the same sample, sequenced in a study of T cell repertoires in ileal Crohn's disease. Measured with immunoSEQ multiplex PCR; TCRdb has only the in-frame clones, and not every one. The data show 13,000 or so clones, 87% seen once. Input material: ileal tissue. These receptors originate from an adult with Crohn's disease.

This CDR3 is CSVPPRVAKNIQYF. CDR3 nucleotides: TGCAGCGTTCCTCCCAGGGTAGCCAAAAACATTCAGTACTTC. The chain links TRBV29-1 to TRBJ2-4; tentative D call: TRBD1 (5 bases). V was trimmed by 5 bases and J by 0 bases, leaving 11 bases between them. The CDR3 runs to 14 residues. From germline, CDR1 is SQVTM and CDR2 ANQGSEA.

This chain uses TRBV28 with TRBJ1-2, with a tentative D call TRBD1 (6 bases). CDR3 length: 14 residues. Germline CDR1 and CDR2: MDHEN and SYDVKM. Between the trimmed V and J ends, which lost 4 bases and 3 bases, there was a span of 12 bases. The CDR3 here is CASSSQGMDYGYTF. The CDR3 DNA reads as TGTGCCAGCAGTTCCCAGGGGATGGACTATGGCTACACCTTC.

This chain joins TRBV6-1 and TRBJ1-1; TRBD1 might be the D (5 bases). Germline V gene sequence: CDR1 MNHNS, CDR2 SASEGT. The CDR3 length is 14 residues. V was clipped by 6 bases and J by 2 bases, with 13 bases between them. CDR3 protein: CASRYTGGNTEAFF. CDR3 DNA: TGTGCCAGCAGATACACCGGGGGTAACACTGAAGCTTTCTTT.

The chain couples TRBV5-1 to TRBJ1-4; a weak D match, TRBD1 (6 bases). The CDR3 spans 14 residues. The germline V and J ends were trimmed by 0 bases and 7 bases, with 10 bases remaining between them. Germline V gene data show CDR1 as SGHRS and CDR2 as YFSETQ. The CDR3 protein is CASSLGTDSEKLFF. The CDR3 bases are TGCGCCAGCAGCTTGGGGACAGATAGTGAAAAACTGTTTTTT.

Notes on this clone: The junction and the germline gene differ at one end; a read error may be behind it. The chain combines TRBV7-7 with TRBJ2-5, with 12 positions matching TRBD2. This CDR3 has 16 amino acids. Germline CDR1 SSHAT, CDR2 FNYEAQ (reference sequence). CDR3 nucleotides: TGTGCTAGCAGCTTAGCCCTAGCGGGGGGGTTTGTGACCCAGTACTTC. Protein product: CASSLALAGGFVTQYF.

This chain uses TRBV9 with TRBJ1-3; D possibly corresponds to TRBD1 (6 bases). Deletions cut 0 bases from V and 2 bases from J, with 9 bases between. CDR1 and CDR2 (germline): SGDLS, YYNGEE. The CDR3 is 15 residues long. CDR3 protein: CASSVAAGAGNTIYF. Written as DNA, the CDR3 is TGTGCCAGCAGCGTAGCCGCAGGGGCTGGAAACACCATATATTTT.

The V call is TRBV7-3, the J call TRBJ1-4; D not certain. Germline V gene sequence: CDR1 SGHTA, CDR2 FQGTGA. V was pared by 0 bases and J by 8 bases, with 7 bases between. This CDR3 is built from 13 residues. CDR3 amino acids: CASSLTLGEKLFF. DNA for the CDR3: TGTGCCAGCAGCTTAACGTTGGGCGAAAAACTGTTTTTT.

The chain is built from TRBV6-4 and TRBJ2-1; D gene uncertain. V was trimmed by 2 bases and J by 4 bases, leaving 9 bases between them. This CDR3 comprises 14 residues. Germline CDR1 is MRHNA and CDR2 is SNTAGT. CDR3 DNA sequence: TGTGCCAGCAGTGACACCCCAGATTACAATGAGCAGTTCTTC. It specifies CASSDTPDYNEQFF.

The rearrangement uses TRBV6-1 and TRBJ2-1; TRBD2 aligns across 9 bases. CDR1 is MNHNS, CDR2 SASEGT, per germline. The junction had 4 bases not matched to a gene; V was cut back by 1 base and J by 6 bases. This CDR3 comprises 15 residues. The CDR3 nucleotides are TGTGCCAGCAGTGAAGGTCTAGCGGGGCGCAATGAGCAGTTCTTC. Amino acid sequence: CASSEGLAGRNEQFF.

The chain uses TRBV19 and TRBJ2-2; 8 bases are a match to TRBD1. The CDR3 runs 15 residues. V was pared by 5 bases and J by 4 bases, with 6 bases of the junction left unmatched. Germline V gives CDR1 LNHDA, CDR2 SQIVND (reference sequence). CDR3 region: CASSARQGFTGELFF. For the CDR3, the DNA is TGTGCCAGTAGTGCGAGACAGGGGTTCACCGGGGAGCTGTTTTTT.

This clone was counted only a few times. V usage is TRBV7-2 and J usage is TRBJ2-1; TRBD2 aligns across 9 bases. The V gene end was trimmed by 3 bases and the J gene end by 5 bases; junction bases not matched to a gene: 8. Germline V gene lookup returns CDR1 SGHTA and CDR2 FQGNSA. This CDR3 region has 16 residues. The CDR3 spells CASSFGGGRGDNEQFF. In DNA, the CDR3 is TGTGCCAGCAGCTTCGGCGGCGGGAGGGGTGACAATGAGCAGTTCTTC.

The CDR3 DNA reads TGTGCCAGCAGCTTGTGGTTCCAGGGCGGGGATCCTCCCTATGGCTACACCTTC. Translated, it gives CASSLWFQGGDPPYGYTF. This chain joins TRBV5-6 and TRBJ1-2, with a weak D call TRBD1 (5 bases). Germline V gene data show CDR1 as SGHDT and CDR2 as YYEEEE. The CDR3 consists of 18 residues. Trimming cost V 1 base and J 4 bases, with 23 bases left between them.

This sequence joins TRBV6-6 and TRBJ2-1, with D possibly matching TRBD2 (5 bases). The CDR3 runs 12 residues. Between the trimmed V and J ends, which lost 10 bases and 6 bases, there was a span of 13 bases. CDR1 is MNHNY and CDR2 is SVGAGI in the germline V gene (reference sequence). In DNA, the CDR3 is TGTGCCACCGTCGACTATGCCAATGAGCAGTTCTTC. This codes for CATVDYANEQFF.

The chain recombines TRBV9 with TRBJ1-6; D is ambiguous. The V and J ends lost 3 bases and 7 bases respectively, with 11 bases between them. The CDR3 has 14 residues. Germline V gene lookup returns CDR1 SGDLS and CDR2 YYNGEE. CDR3 DNA sequence: TGTGCCAGCAGCGCCGAAACCGGGAATTCACCCCTCCACTTT. Amino acids: CASSAETGNSPLHF. The variable domain in full, completed from reference TRBV9 and TRBJ1-6, reads DSGVTQTPKHLITATGQRVTLRCSPRSGDLSVYWYQQSLDQGLQFLIQYYNGEERAKGNILERFSAQQFPDLHSELNLSSLELGDSALYFCASSAETGNSPLHFGNGTRLTVT.

V usage is TRBV5-4 and J usage is TRBJ2-1, with D unresolved. The CDR3 spans 14 residues. CDR1 is SGHNT and CDR2 is YYREEE in the germline V gene (reference sequence). The germline V and J ends were trimmed by 4 bases and 0 bases, with 8 bases remaining between them. Written as DNA, the CDR3 is TGTGCCAGCAGCGCAGCTAGCTCCTACAATGAGCAGTTCTTC. Residues: CASSAASSYNEQFF. The full variable domain, rest sourced from reference TRBV5-4 and TRBJ2-1, is ETGVTQSPTHLIKTRGQQVTLRCSSQSGHNTVSWYQQALGQGPQFIFQYYREEENGRGNFPPRFSGLQFPNYSSELNVNALELDDSALYLCASSAASSYNEQFFGPGTRLTVL.

The rearrangement links TRBV5-1 to TRBJ2-5; 10 nucleotides align to TRBD1. Germline V gene sequence: CDR1 SGHRS, CDR2 YFSETQ. Trimming removed 0 bases from V and 5 bases from J; junction bases left unmatched: 4. CDR3 length equals 15 residues. The CDR3 protein is CASSLAGTGEETQYF. The CDR3 nucleotides are TGCGCCAGCAGCTTGGCCGGGACAGGGGAGGAGACCCAGTACTTC. The complete variable domain, with remaining parts taken from reference TRBV5-1 and TRBJ2-5, reads KAGVTQTPRYLIKTRGQQVTLSCSPISGHRSVSWYQQTPGQGLQFLFEYFSETQRNKGNFPGRFSGRQFSNSRSEMNVSTLELGDSALYLCASSLAGTGEETQYFGPGTRLLVL.

In its sample, this clone was seen once. J is TRBJ1-5 and V is TRBV29-1, with 9 bases identical to TRBD1. Trimming cost V 6 bases and J 4 bases; bases outside gene matches: 4. Germline loops: CDR1 SQVTM, CDR2 ANQGSEA. The CDR3 spans 13 residues. The CDR3 reads CSVRDRVNQPQHF. The CDR3 nucleotides are TGCAGCGTCCGGGACAGGGTAAATCAGCCCCAGCATTTT. Variable domain in full (rest from reference TRBV29-1 and TRBJ1-5): SAVISQKPSRDICQRGTSLTIQCQVDSQVTMMFWYRQQPGQSLTLIATANQGSEATYESGFVIDKFPISRPNLTFSTLTVSNMSPEDSSIYLCSVRDRVNQPQHFGDGTRLSIL.

The chain has TRBV28 and TRBJ2-2; no firm D call. Germline lookup yields CDR1 MDHEN and CDR2 SYDVKM. The CDR3 loop spans 16 amino acids. The germline V and J ends were trimmed by 1 base and 5 bases, with 14 bases remaining between them. CDR3 in amino acids: CASSLLDSGWTGELFF. The CDR3, as DNA: TGTGCCAGCAGTTTATTAGACTCTGGGTGGACCGGGGAGCTGTTTTTT. Based on the CDR3 plus reference TRBV28 and TRBJ2-2, the full variable domain is DVKVTQSSRYLVKRTGEKVFLECVQDMDHENMFWYRQDPGLGLRLIYFSYDVKMKEKGDIPEGYSVSREKKERFSLILESASTNQTSMYLCASSLLDSGWTGELFFGEGSRLTVL.

CDR3 DNA sequence: TGTGCCAGCAGCCAAGATTGGGGACAGGGGGACTATGGCTACACCTTC. This encodes CASSQDWGQGDYGYTF. V gene TRBV4-2 combines with J gene TRBJ1-2, with 11 bases matching TRBD1. The CDR3 length is 16 residues. V shed 0 bases, J shed 3 bases, and the junction held 3 bases outside the gene matches. Germline V gene sequence: CDR1 LGHNA, CDR2 YNFKEQ.

The chain employs TRBV28 and TRBJ2-1, with 7 bases matching TRBD2. The CDR3 is made up of 17 amino acids. The V gene's germline CDR1 is MDHEN and CDR2 SYDVKM. With 7 bases clipped from V and 7 bases from J, the junction kept 19 bases outside the gene matches. The CDR3 bases are TGTGCCAGCACCAACGGGGGAGGCGGGAGCTTGCGGAATGAGCAGTTCTTC. It codes for CASTNGGGGSLRNEQFF.

V gene TRBV5-4 combines with J gene TRBJ2-2; TRBD2 is a possible D gene (6 bases). The CDR3 runs to 15 residues. Trimming pared 2 bases from V and 7 bases from J, leaving 15 bases between. Germline V CDR1 and CDR2: SGHNT, YYREEE (reference sequence). DNA of the CDR3: TGTGCCAGCAGCTTACTGGACTACCGGCGCGGGGAGCTGTTTTTT. It encodes CASSLLDYRRGELFF.

The genes are TRBV5-1 and TRBJ2-1; TRBD2 matches 11 bases. Germline lookup yields CDR1 SGHRS and CDR2 YFSETQ. Trimming cost V 2 bases and J 5 bases; bases outside gene matches: 3. The CDR3 runs 15 residues. The CDR3 region is CASSFGTSGNNEQFF. The DNA for the CDR3 is TGCGCCAGCAGCTTTGGGACTAGCGGTAACAATGAGCAGTTCTTC. Using reference TRBV5-1 and TRBJ2-1 for the parts outside the CDR3, the full variable domain is KAGVTQTPRYLIKTRGQQVTLSCSPISGHRSVSWYQQTPGQGLQFLFEYFSETQRNKGNFPGRFSGRQFSNSRSEMNVSTLELGDSALYLCASSFGTSGNNEQFFGPGTRLTVL.

This chain uses TRBV30 with TRBJ2-2; 7 bases fit TRBD2. CDR3 length: 14 residues. CDR1 is GTSNPN and CDR2 is SVGIG in the germline V gene (reference sequence). V dropped 4 bases and J dropped 0; count of bases not matched to a gene: 2. The DNA for the CDR3 is TGTGCCTGGATAGCGGGTACGAACACCGGGGAGCTGTTTTTT. Its protein is CAWIAGTNTGELFF.

The chain is built from TRBV19 and TRBJ2-7, with 7 bases that match TRBD1. CDR3 length equals 15 residues. Trimming at V came to 3 bases and at J to 5 bases, leaving 10 bases not matched to a gene. The germline CDR1 and CDR2 sequences are LNHDA and SQIVND (reference sequence). CDR3 coding DNA: TGTGCCAGTAGTATCCGGGCAGGGGGTGTACACGAGCAGTACTTC. Its protein is CASSIRAGGVHEQYF.

The chain links TRBV25-1 to TRBJ2-1; tentatively, D is TRBD2 (6 bases). Per the germline V gene, CDR1 is MGHDK and CDR2 is SYGVNS. V dropped 3 bases and J dropped 8 bases, with 14 bases sitting between them. This CDR3 has 14 amino acids. The CDR3 DNA reads as TGTGCCAGCAGTGAGCTCGGGAGAACCCATGAGCAGTTCTTC. As protein: CASSELGRTHEQFF.

This clone was observed once. This chain joins TRBV6-5 and TRBJ2-2; 9 positions match TRBD1. The V and J ends lost 0 bases and 1 base, in that order; junction bases with no gene match: 0. Germline assignment: CDR1 MNHEY and CDR2 SVGAGI. This CDR3 has 16 residues. CDR3 nucleotides: TGTGCCAGCAGTTACTCGGACAGGGGGAACACCGGGGAGCTGTTTTTT. Its protein product is CASSYSDRGNTGELFF.

This clone was recorded a few times. The V and J genes are TRBV30 and TRBJ2-7, with 10 bases aligning to TRBD1. The CDR3 is 15 amino acids. Germline-derived CDR1 and CDR2 are GTSNPN and SVGIG (reference sequence). Unmatched junction bases numbered 9, after V lost 5 bases and J lost 2 bases. DNA for the CDR3: TGTGCCTGGGACTCCGGACAGGGGGTTCCCTACGAGCAGTACTTC. Amino acid sequence: CAWDSGQGVPYEQYF.

The V call is TRBV9, the J call TRBJ1-3, with D possibly being TRBD1 (6 bases). The CDR3 has 17 amino acids. Germline loops: CDR1 SGDLS, CDR2 YYNGEE. Trimming left V 0 bases short and J 5 bases short, with 18 bases between. CDR3 sequence reads: CASSVGLGDTDRNTIYF. CDR3 nucleotide sequence: TGTGCCAGCAGCGTAGGATTAGGGGACACGGACCGAAACACCATATATTTT. The variable domain in full, completed from reference TRBV9 and TRBJ1-3, reads DSGVTQTPKHLITATGQRVTLRCSPRSGDLSVYWYQQSLDQGLQFLIQYYNGEERAKGNILERFSAQQFPDLHSELNLSSLELGDSALYFCASSVGLGDTDRNTIYFGEGSWLTVV.